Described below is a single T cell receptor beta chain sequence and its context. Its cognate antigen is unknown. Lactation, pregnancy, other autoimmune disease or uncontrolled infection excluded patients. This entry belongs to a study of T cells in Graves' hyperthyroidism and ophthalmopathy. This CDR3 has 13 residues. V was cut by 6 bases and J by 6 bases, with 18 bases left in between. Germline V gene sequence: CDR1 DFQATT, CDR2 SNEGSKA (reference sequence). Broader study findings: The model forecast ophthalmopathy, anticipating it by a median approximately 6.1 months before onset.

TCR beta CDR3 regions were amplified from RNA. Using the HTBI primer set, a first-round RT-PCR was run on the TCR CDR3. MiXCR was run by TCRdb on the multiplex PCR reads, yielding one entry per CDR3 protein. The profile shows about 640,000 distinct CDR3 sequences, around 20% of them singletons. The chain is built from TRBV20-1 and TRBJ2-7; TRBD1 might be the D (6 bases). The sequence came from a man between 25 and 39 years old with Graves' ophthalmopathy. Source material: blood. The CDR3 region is CSAGRATGTEQYF. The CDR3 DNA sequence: TGCAGTGCCGGGCGTGCCACAGGGACCGAGCAGTACTTC.